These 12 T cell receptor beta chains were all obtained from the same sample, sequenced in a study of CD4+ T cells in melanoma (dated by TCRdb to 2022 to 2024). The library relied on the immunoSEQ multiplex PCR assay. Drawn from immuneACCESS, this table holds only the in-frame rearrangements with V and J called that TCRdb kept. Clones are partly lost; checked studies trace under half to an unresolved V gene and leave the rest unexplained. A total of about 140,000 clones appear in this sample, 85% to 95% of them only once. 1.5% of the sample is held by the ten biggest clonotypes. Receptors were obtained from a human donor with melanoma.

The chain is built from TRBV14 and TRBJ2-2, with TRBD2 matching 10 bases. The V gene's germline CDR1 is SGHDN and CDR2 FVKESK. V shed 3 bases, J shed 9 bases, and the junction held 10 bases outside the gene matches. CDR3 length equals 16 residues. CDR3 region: CASSQSGGASSRELFF. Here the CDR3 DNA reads TGTGCCAGCAGCCAGAGCGGGGGGGCGTCTTCTCGGGAGCTGTTTTTT.

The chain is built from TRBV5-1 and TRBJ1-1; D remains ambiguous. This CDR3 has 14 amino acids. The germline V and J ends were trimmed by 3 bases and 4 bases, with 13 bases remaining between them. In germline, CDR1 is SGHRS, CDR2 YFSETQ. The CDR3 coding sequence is TGCGCCAGCAGCTCCGAGCTGAGCAGCACTGAAGCTTTCTTT. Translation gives CASSSELSSTEAFF.

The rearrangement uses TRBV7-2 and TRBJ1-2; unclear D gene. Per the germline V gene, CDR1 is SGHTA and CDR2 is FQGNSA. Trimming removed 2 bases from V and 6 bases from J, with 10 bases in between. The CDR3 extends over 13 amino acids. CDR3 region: CASSLSRIDGYTF. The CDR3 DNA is TGTGCCAGCAGCTTAAGCCGGATAGATGGCTACACCTTC.

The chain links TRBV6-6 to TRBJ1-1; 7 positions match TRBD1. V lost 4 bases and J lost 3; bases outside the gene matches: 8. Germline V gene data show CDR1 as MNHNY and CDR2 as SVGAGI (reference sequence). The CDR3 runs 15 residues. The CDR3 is CASSSRGTVYTEAFF. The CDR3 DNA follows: TGTGCCAGCAGTTCCAGGGGGACCGTGTACACTGAAGCTTTCTTT.

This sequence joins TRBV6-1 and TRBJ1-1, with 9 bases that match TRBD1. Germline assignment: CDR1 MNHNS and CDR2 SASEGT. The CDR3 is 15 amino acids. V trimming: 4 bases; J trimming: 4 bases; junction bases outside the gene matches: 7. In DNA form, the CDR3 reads TGTGCCAGCAGTGTATCGGACAGGGGACTCACTGAAGCTTTCTTT. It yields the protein CASSVSDRGLTEAFF.

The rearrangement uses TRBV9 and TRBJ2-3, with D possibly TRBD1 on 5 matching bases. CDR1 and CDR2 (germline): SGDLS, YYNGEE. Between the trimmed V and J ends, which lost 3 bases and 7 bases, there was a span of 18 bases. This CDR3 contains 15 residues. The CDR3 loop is CASSAWGPGIYTQYF. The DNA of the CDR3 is TGTGCCAGCAGCGCCTGGGGCCCTGGGATTTATACGCAGTATTTT.

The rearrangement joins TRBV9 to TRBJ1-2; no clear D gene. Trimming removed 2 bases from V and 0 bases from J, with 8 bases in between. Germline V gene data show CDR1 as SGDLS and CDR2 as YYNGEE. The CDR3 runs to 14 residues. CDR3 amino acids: CASSVTTSNYGYTF. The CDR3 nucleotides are TGTGCCAGCAGCGTGACAACCTCTAACTATGGCTACACCTTC. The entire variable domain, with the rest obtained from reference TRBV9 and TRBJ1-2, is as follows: DSGVTQTPKHLITATGQRVTLRCSPRSGDLSVYWYQQSLDQGLQFLIQYYNGEERAKGNILERFSAQQFPDLHSELNLSSLELGDSALYFCASSVTTSNYGYTFGSGTRLTVV.

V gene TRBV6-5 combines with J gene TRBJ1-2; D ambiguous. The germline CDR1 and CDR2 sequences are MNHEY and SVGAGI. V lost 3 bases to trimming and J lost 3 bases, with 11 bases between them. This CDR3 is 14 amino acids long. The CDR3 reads CASSYGELDYGYTF. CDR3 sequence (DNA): TGTGCCAGCAGTTATGGGGAGTTAGACTATGGCTACACCTTC.

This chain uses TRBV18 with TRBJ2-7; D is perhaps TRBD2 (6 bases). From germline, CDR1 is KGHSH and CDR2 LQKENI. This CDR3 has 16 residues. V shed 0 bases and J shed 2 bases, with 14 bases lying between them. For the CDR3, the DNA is TGTGCCAGCTCACCACCGGGACGGGGGAGCCCCTACGAGCAGTACTTC. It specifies CASSPPGRGSPYEQYF. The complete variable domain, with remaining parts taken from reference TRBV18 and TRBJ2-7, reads NAGVMQNPRHLVRRRGQEARLRCSPMKGHSHVYWYRQLPEEGLKFMVYLQKENIIDESGMPKERFSAEFPKEGPSILRIQQVVRGDSAAYFCASSPPGRGSPYEQYFGPGTRLTVT.

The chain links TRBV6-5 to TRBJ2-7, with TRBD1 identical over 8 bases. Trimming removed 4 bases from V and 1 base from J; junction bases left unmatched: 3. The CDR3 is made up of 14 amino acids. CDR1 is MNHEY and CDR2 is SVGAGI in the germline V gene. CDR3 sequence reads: CASSWDRLSYEQYF. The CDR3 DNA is TGTGCCAGCAGTTGGGACAGGCTATCCTACGAGCAGTACTTC.

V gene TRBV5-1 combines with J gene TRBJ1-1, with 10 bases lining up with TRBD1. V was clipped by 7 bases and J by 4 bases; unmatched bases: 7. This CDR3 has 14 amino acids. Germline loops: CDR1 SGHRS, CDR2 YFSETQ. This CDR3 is CASLPGTGATEAFF. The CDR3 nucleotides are TGCGCCAGCTTACCCGGGACAGGGGCCACTGAAGCTTTCTTT.

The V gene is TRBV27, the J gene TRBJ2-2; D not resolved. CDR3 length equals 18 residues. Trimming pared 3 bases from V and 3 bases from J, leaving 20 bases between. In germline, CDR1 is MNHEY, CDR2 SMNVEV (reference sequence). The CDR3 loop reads CASSFRSGRRSDTGELFF. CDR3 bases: TGTGCCAGCAGTTTCAGGTCCGGACGTCGTTCGGACACCGGGGAGCTGTTTTTT.